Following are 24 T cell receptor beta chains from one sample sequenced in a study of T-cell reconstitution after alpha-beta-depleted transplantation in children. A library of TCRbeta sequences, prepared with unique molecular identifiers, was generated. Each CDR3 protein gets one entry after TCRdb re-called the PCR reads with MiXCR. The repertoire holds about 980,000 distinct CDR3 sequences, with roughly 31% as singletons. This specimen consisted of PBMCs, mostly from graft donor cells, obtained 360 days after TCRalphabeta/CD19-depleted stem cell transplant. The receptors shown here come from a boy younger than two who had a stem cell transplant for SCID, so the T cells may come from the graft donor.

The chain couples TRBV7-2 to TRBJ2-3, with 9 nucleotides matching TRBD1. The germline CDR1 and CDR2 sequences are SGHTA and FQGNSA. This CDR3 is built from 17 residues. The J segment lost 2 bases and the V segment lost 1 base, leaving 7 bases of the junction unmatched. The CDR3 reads CASSLGRTGAFTDTQYF. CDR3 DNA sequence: TGTGCCAGCAGCTTAGGCCGGACAGGGGCGTTCACAGATACGCAGTATTTT.

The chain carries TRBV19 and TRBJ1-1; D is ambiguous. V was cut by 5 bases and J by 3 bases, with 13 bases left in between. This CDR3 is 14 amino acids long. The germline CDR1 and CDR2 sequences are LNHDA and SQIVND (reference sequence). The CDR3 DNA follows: TGTGCCAGTAGTGAGAGTATATTGGACACTGAAGCTTTCTTT. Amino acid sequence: CASSESILDTEAFF.

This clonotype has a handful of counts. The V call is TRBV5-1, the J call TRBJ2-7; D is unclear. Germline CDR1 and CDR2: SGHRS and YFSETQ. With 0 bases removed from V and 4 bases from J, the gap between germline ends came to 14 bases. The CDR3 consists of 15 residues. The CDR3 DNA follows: TGCGCCAGCAGCTTGGGGGGTGGTTGGCGGTACGAGCAGTACTTC. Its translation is CASSLGGGWRYEQYF.

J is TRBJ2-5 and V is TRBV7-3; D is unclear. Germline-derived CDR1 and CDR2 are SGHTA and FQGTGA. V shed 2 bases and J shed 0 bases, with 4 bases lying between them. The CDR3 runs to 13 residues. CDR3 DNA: TGTGCCAGCAGCTTAGAGCACCAAGAGACCCAGTACTTC. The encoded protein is CASSLEHQETQYF.

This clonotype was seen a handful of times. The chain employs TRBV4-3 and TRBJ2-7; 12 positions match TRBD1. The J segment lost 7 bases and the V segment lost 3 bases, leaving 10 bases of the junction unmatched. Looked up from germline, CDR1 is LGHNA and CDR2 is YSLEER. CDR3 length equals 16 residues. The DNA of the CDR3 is TGCGCCAGCAGCCATTTCCCGGGACAGGGGGCAGGGGAGCAGTACTTC. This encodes CASSHFPGQGAGEQYF.

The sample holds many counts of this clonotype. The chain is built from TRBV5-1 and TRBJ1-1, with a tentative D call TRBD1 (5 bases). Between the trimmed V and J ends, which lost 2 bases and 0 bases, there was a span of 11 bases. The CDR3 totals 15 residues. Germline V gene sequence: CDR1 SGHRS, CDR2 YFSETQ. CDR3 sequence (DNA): TGCGCCAGCAGCTTAATCCGGGGCGTGAACACTGAAGCTTTCTTT. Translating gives CASSLIRGVNTEAFF.

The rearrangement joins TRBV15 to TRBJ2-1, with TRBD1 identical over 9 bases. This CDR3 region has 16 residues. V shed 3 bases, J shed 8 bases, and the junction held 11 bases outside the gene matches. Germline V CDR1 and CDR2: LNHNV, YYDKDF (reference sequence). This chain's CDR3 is CATSRGGDRVSDEQFF. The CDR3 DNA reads TGTGCCACCAGCAGGGGGGGGGACAGGGTCTCTGATGAGCAGTTCTTC.

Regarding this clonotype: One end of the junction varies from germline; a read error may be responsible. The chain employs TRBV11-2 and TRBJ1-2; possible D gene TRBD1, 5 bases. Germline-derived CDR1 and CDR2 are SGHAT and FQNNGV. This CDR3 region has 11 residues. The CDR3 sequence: CASSAYGTLHF. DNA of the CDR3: TGTGCCAGCAGCGCCTACGGGACCCTTCACTTC.

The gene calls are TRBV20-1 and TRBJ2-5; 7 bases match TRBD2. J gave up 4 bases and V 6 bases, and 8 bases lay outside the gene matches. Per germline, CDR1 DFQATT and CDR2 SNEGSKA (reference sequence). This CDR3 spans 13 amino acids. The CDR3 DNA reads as TGCAGTGCCCCCCGGGGCGGGGGAGAGACCCAGTACTTC. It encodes CSAPRGGGETQYF.

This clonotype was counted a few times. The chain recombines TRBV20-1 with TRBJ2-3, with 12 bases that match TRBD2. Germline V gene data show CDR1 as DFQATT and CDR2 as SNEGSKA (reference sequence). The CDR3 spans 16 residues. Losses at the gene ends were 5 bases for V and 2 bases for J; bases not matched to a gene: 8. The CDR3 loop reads CSAEKTSGGATDTQYF. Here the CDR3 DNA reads TGCAGTGCTGAAAAGACTAGCGGGGGCGCCACAGATACGCAGTATTTT.

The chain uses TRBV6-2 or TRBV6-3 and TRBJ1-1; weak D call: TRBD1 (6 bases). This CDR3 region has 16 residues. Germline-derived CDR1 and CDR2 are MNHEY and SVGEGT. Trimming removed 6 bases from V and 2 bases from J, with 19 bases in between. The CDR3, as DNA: TGTGCCAGCAGACGACAGGTATGGGCCTTTAACACTGAAGCTTTCTTT. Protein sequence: CASRRQVWAFNTEAFF.

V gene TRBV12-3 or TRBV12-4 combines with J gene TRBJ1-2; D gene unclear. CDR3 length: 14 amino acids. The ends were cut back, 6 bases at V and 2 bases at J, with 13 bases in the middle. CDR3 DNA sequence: TGTGCCAGCAGGGGAGGCGGATTGAACTATGGCTACACCTTC. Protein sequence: CASRGGGLNYGYTF.

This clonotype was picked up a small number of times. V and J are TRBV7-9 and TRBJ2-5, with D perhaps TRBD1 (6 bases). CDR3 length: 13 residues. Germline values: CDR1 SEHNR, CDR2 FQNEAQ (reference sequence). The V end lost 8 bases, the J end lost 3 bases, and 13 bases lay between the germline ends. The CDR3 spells CASGVGAEETQYF. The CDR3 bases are TGTGCCAGCGGAGTGGGGGCCGAAGAGACCCAGTACTTC.

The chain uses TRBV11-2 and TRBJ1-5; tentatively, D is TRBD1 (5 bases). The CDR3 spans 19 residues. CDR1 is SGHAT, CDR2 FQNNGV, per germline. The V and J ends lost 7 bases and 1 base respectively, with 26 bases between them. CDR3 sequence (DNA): TGTGCCAGCACATCACCGCGGGGCAGCTCGGGTTCCAGCAATCAGCCCCAGCATTTT. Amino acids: CASTSPRGSSGSSNQPQHF.

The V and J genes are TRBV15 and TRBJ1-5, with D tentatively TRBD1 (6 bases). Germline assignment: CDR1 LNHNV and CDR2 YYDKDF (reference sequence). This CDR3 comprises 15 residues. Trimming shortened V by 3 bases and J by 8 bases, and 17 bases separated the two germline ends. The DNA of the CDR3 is TGTGCCACCAGCAGCGGTTACAGGGCCGAGGAGCCCCAGCATTTT. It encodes CATSSGYRAEEPQHF. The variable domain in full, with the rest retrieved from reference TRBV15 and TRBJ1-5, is DAMVIQNPRYQVTQFGKPVTLSCSQTLNHNVMYWYQQKSSQAPKLLFHYYDKDFNNEADTPDNFQSRRPNTSFCFLDIRSPGLGDTAMYLCATSSGYRAEEPQHFGDGTRLSIL.

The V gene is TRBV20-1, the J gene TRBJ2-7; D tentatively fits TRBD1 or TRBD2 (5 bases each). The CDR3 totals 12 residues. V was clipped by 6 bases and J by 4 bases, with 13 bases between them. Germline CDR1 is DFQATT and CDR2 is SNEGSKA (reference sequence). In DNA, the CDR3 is TGCAGTGCCACGGACACGGGGTACGAGCAGTACTTC. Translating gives CSATDTGYEQYF.

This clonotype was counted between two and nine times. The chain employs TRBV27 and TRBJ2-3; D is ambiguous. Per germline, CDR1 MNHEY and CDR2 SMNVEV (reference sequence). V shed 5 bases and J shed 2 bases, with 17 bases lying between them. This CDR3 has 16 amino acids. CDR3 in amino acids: CASSPKTPPFTDTQYF. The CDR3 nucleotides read TGTGCCAGCAGTCCCAAGACACCTCCTTTCACAGATACGCAGTATTTT.

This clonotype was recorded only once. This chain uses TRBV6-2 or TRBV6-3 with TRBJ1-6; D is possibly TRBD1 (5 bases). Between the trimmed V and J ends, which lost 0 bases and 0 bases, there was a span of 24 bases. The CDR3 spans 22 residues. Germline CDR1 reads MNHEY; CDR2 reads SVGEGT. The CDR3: CASSYSPFDWDGLSSYNSPLHF. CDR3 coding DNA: TGTGCCAGCAGTTACTCTCCCTTTGATTGGGACGGTCTGAGCTCCTATAATTCACCCCTCCACTTT.

The DNA of the CDR3 is TGTGCCAGCAGACTAGCATCGACAGATACGCAGTATTTT. It codes for CASRLASTDTQYF. This rearrangement joins TRBV7-9 to TRBJ2-3; D is possibly TRBD2 (6 bases). Trimming took off 6 bases at V and 3 bases at J, with 10 bases between the two ends. The CDR3 has 13 amino acids. Per germline, CDR1 SEHNR and CDR2 FQNEAQ (reference sequence).

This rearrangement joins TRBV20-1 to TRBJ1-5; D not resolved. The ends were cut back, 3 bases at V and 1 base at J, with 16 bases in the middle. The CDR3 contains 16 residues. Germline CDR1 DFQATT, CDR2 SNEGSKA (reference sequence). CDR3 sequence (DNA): TGCAGTGCTAGGAGTGAGGTTGGTGTAAGCAATCAGCCCCAGCATTTT. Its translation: CSARSEVGVSNQPQHF.

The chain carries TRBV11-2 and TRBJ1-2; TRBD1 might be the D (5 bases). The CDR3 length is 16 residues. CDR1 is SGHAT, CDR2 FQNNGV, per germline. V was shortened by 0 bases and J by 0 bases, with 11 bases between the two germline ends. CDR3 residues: CASSLDRSTANYGYTF. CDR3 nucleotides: TGTGCCAGCAGCTTAGACCGTTCGACAGCTAACTATGGCTACACCTTC.

The CDR3 protein is CSARSPATPSDEQFF. The CDR3 DNA reads TGCAGTGCTAGATCGCCGGCAACCCCAAGCGATGAGCAGTTCTTC. This chain links TRBV20-1 with TRBJ2-1, with unresolved D. CDR3 length: 15 residues. V lost 2 bases and J lost 8, with 19 bases in between. The germline gives CDR1 DFQATT, CDR2 SNEGSKA (reference sequence).

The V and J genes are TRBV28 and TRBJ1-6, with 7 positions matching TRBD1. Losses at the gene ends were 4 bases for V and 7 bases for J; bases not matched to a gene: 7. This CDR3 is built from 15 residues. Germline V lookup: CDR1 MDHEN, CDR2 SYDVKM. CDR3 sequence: CASSSPGQRNSPLHF. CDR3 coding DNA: TGTGCCAGCAGTTCCCCGGGACAGCGGAATTCACCCCTCCACTTT. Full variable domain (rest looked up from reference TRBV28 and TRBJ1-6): DVKVTQSSRYLVKRTGEKVFLECVQDMDHENMFWYRQDPGLGLRLIYFSYDVKMKEKGDIPEGYSVSREKKERFSLILESASTNQTSMYLCASSSPGQRNSPLHFGNGTRLTVT.

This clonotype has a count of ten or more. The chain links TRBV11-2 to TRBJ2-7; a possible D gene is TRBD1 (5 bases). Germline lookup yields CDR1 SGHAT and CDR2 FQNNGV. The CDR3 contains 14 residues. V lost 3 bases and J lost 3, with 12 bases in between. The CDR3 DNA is TGTGCCAGCAGCTTCACAGGTATCTACTACGAGCAGTACTTC. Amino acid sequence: CASSFTGIYYEQYF.